This TCR beta chain emerged from a study of T-cell memory formation after mild COVID-19. About the study: Most TCR clusters belonged to a single donor. The study's findings and limits: Mainly CM and EM harbored the contracting CD4+ clones; mainly EMRA harbored the CD8+ ones.

Using constant-segment primers, 5'RACE produced TCR alpha and TCR beta cDNA libraries carrying sample barcodes and UMIs. TCRdb itself ran the 5' RACE reads through MiXCR, one entry per CDR3 protein. Of a few hundred thousand distinct CDR3 sequences in the sample, about 15% were seen once. In its sample, this clonotype was seen a few times. Antigen unknown. This TCR was recovered from a man younger than 35 who had mild COVID-19 (a few samples of this study predate the infection). Cell type and time point are not known. The sample was PBMCs or a T cell subset sorted from them (not recorded which).

This CDR3 is CASSKVRDRVTGHEQYF. Written as DNA, the CDR3 is TGTGCCAGCAGCAAAGTGCGGGACAGGGTGACGGGCCACGAGCAGTACTTC. The chain uses TRBV21-1 and TRBJ2-7; TRBD1, the table's D call, lacks a check against the DNA. TRBV21-1 constitutes a pseudogene. This CDR3 contains 17 residues.